The T cell receptor beta chain under discussion was sequenced for a study of long-term antiretroviral therapy in people with HIV. Study conclusions and caveats: Blood obtained between about 2004 and 2018 may reflect older ART regimens.

Concerning this clone: What it recognizes is unknown.

Per individual, the PBMC samples numbered at least one pre-ART and at least two post-ART. People in the study who had HIV all got their treatment in the United States. Germline V gene lookup returns CDR1 DFQATT and CDR2 SNEGSKA (reference sequence). The CDR3 sequence is 11 residues long. V lost 3 bases and J lost 6, with 9 bases in between. Sequencing relied on immunoSEQ assay v3.0, run at survey level. Sequencing aimed at 40,000-50,000 T-cell genomes per sample. Assay used: immunoSEQ multiplex PCR; TCRdb lists only in-frame clones, some missing. This sample has around 22,000 clones; roughly 84% occur once, and the top ten carry 15% to 20%.

V and J are TRBV20-1 and TRBJ2-7; no reliable D call. The source of this sequence is a man aged 18 to 30 with HIV. The starting material was unsorted PBMCs, obtained 0.1 years before starting antiretroviral therapy. CDR3 bases: TGCAGTGCTAGTCGAGCCCTCGAGCAGTACTTC. It yields the protein CSASRALEQYF.